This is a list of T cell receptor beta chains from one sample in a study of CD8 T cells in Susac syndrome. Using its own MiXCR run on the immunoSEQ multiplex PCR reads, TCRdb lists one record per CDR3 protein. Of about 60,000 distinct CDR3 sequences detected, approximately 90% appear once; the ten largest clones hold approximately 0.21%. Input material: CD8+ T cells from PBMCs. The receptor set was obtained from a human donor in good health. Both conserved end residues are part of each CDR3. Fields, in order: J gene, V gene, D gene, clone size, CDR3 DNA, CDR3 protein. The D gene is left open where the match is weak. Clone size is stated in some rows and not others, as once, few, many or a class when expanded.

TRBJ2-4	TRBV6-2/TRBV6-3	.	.	TGTGCCAGCAGTTACCTTTGGGGCAGGATTGCCAAAAACATTCAGTACTTC	CASSYLWGRIAKNIQYF
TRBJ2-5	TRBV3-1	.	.	TGTGCCAGCAGCCAAGATATGGCCACACAAGAGACCCAGTACTTC	CASSQDMATQETQYF
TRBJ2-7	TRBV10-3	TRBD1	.	TGTGCCACCCTGGACAGGGAAAAGCGCTACGAGCAGTACTTC	CATLDREKRYEQYF
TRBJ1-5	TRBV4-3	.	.	TGCGCCAGCAGCCAGGTCTATAGCAATCAGCCCCAGCATTTT	CASSQVYSNQPQHF
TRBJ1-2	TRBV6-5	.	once	TGTGCCAGCAGTTACGGGGGAGGCGGCTACACCTTC	CASSYGGGGYTF
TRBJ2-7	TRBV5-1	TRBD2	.	TGCGCCAGCAGCTTGTGGGCTAGCGGGGGCGACAGCTCCTACGAGCAGTACTTC	CASSLWASGGDSSYEQYF
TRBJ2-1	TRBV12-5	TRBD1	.	TGTGCTAGTGGTTCATTACAGGGGGGTACTGAGCAGTTCTTC	CASGSLQGGTEQFF
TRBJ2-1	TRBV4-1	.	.	TGCGCCAGCAGCCAAGAGAACTCCTACAATGAGCAGTTCTTC	CASSQENSYNEQFF
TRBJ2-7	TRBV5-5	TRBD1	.	TGTGCCAGCAGCGCCCGGGACAGCCCATACGAGCAGTACTTC	CASSARDSPYEQYF
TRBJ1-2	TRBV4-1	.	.	TGCGCCAGCAGCCAAGATAACGAAATCTTCTGGCTAGGCACCTTC	CASSQDNEIFWLGTF